This T cell receptor (beta chain) was found in a study of blood T cell repertoires in COVID-19 (dated by TCRdb to about 2020). In the study overall: ImmuneRACE Cohort 3 recovered participants were defined by two consecutive negative NP/OP PCR tests, healthcare professional clearance, or symptom resolution. Collaborator samples came from the United States, Italy and Spain and covered acute and convalescent phases of COVID-19. The material from the prospective study consisted of cDNA or gDNA derived from T cells, B-cell-depleted T cells, or PBMCs. Deeply sampled blood TCRbeta repertoires from subjects exposed to, actively infected with, or recovered from COVID-19 were included in the dataset. The repertoires were made available in a free public database intended to serve as a resource for research on the immune response to SARS-CoV-2. The samples were drawn from two sources: the first 160 participants of the ongoing ImmuneRACE study, and 1,254 subjects contributed by 6 global collaborators. A de-identified subject ID, COVID-19 status, age in years and sex were almost always included in the sample metadata. HLA class I and class II types, where available, came from metadata supplied by the sample provider rather than from assay-based typing.

A note on this clone: Its antigen target is currently unknown. Within one base of it there is no much larger clone, and no base qualities were kept.

Enrolling through a virtual design, the prospective study's participants ranged in age from roughly 18 to 89 years and lived across about two dozen United States geographic areas. To assign participants to cohorts, the prospective study relied on clinical history that participants themselves reported in a screening survey and a study questionnaire. In the prospective study, mobile phlebotomists collected whole blood, serum and a nasopharyngeal or oropharyngeal swab from each participant. Prospective study participants could optionally give additional blood draws and questionnaires over an approximately two-month period. Prospective study blood samples were shipped either frozen or at room temperature before DNA extraction. TCRbeta CDR3 regions were amplified from genomic DNA using the immunoSEQ Assay, a bias-controlled multiplex PCR. From the authors' description of their analysis: Within the assay, amplification of reference gene primers was used to estimate how many nucleated cells each sample contained. To quantify the absolute abundance of each unique TCRbeta CDR3 rearrangement, sequence reads were collapsed and filtered. Productive Simpson clonality was computed per sample as the square root of Simpson's diversity index over productive rearrangements. The clones in this table, taken by TCRdb from immuneACCESS, are in-frame only. Not every clone is retained; where verified, under half of the shortfall comes from an unresolved V gene, and the cause of the rest is unknown. D and trimming were read from the DNA, whereas the V and J calls and clone size are those reported in that table. The sample records under 400,000 clones, approximately 87% of which are singletons. The ten largest clones add up to around 1.9% of the sample.

Broader findings and caveats from the paper: The quantity of clinical and demographic metadata differed by source and by participant and was supplied without curation.

The CDR3 has 13 amino acids, counting the end cysteine and phenylalanine. Kept here is only the CDR3 DNA, which spans 39 bases and is read in frame from base 1. The germline V gene sets CDR1 to SGHRS and CDR2 to YFSETQ. V is reduced by 2 bases and J by 5 bases, leaving a spacing of 7 bases between them. The source is a man aged 35 to 55 in a cohort exposed to, infected with or recovered from COVID-19 (not recorded which). The sequencing sample was made of PBMCs or T cells enriched from blood (not recorded which). In this chain, TRBV5-1 is recombined with TRBJ2-2; there is no confident call for the D gene. The sequenced DNA: TGCGCCAGCAGCTTCTCCGGGACCGGGGAGCTGTTTTTT. Its protein reads: CASSFSGTGELFF.